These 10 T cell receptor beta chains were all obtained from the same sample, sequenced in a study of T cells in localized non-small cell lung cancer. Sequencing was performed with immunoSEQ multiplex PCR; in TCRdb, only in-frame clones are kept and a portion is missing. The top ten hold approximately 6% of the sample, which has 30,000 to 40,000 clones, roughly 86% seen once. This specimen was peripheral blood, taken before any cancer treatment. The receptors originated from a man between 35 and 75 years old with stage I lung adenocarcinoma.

This chain's CDR3 is CASSPRTGGGSQPQHF. CDR3 DNA sequence: TGTGCCAGCTCACCGCGGACAGGGGGAGGTAGTCAGCCCCAGCATTTT. The V call is TRBV18, the J call TRBJ1-5; 10 bases agree with TRBD1. Trimming removed 3 bases from V and 6 bases from J; junction bases left unmatched: 8. The length of the CDR3 is 16 residues. Per the germline V gene, CDR1 is KGHSH and CDR2 is LQKENI.

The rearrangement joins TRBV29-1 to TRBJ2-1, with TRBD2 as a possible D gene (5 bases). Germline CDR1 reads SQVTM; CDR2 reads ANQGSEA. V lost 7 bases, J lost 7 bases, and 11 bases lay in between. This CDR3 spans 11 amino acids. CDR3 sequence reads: CSGGQRNEQFF. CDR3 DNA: TGCAGCGGCGGGCAGAGAAATGAGCAGTTCTTC.

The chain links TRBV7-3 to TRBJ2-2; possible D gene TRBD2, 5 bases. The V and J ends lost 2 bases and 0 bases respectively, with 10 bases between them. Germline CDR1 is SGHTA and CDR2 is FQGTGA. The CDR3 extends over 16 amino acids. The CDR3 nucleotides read TGTGCCAGCAGCTTATTGGCGGGTGCGAACACCGGGGAGCTGTTTTTT. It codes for CASSLLAGANTGELFF.

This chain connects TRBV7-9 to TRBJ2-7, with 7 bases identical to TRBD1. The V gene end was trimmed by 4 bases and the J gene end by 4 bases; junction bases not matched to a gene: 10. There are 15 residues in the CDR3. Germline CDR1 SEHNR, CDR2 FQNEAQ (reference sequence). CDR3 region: CASSSRQGWSYEQYF. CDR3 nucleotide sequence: TGTGCCAGCAGCTCTCGACAGGGTTGGAGTTACGAGCAGTACTTC.

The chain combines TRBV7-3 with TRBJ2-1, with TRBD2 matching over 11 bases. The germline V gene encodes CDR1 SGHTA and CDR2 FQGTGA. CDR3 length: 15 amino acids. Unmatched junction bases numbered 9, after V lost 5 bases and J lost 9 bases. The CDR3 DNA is TGTGCCAGCAGCGTCTACACTAGCGGGAGTGGTGAGCAGTTCTTC. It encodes CASSVYTSGSGEQFF.

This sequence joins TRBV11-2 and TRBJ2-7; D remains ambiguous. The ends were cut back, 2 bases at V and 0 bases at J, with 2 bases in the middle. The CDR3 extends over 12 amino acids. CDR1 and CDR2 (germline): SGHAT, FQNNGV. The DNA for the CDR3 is TGTGCCAGCAGCTTAAACTCCTACGAGCAGTACTTC. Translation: CASSLNSYEQYF. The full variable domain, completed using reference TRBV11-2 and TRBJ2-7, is EAGVAQSPRYKIIEKRQSVAFWCNPISGHATLYWYQQILGQGPKLLIQFQNNGVVDDSQLPKDRFSAERLKGVDSTLKIQPAKLEDSAVYLCASSLNSYEQYFGPGTRLTVT.

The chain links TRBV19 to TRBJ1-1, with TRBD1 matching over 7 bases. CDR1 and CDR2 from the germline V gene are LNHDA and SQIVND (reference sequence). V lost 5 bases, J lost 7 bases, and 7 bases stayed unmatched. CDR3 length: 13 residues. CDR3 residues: CASSLRDSLEAFF. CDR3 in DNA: TGTGCCAGTAGTCTTCGGGACAGCCTTGAAGCTTTCTTT.

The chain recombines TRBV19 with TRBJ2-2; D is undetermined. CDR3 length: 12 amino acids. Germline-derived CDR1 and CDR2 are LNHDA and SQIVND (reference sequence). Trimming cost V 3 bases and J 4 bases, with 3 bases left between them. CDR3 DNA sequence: TGTGCCAGTAGTATGTTCACCGGGGAGCTGTTTTTT. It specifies CASSMFTGELFF.

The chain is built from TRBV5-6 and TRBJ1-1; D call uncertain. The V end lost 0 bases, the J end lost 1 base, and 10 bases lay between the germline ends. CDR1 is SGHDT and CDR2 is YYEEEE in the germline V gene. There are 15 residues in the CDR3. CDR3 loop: CASSLDGAPNTEAFF. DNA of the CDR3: TGTGCCAGCAGCTTGGATGGCGCCCCGAACACTGAAGCTTTCTTT.

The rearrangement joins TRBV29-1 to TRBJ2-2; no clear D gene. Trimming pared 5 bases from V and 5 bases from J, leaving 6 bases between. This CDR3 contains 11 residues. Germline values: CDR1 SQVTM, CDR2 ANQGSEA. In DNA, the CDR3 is TGCAGCGTTCTATTTACCGGGGAGCTGTTTTTT. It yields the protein CSVLFTGELFF.